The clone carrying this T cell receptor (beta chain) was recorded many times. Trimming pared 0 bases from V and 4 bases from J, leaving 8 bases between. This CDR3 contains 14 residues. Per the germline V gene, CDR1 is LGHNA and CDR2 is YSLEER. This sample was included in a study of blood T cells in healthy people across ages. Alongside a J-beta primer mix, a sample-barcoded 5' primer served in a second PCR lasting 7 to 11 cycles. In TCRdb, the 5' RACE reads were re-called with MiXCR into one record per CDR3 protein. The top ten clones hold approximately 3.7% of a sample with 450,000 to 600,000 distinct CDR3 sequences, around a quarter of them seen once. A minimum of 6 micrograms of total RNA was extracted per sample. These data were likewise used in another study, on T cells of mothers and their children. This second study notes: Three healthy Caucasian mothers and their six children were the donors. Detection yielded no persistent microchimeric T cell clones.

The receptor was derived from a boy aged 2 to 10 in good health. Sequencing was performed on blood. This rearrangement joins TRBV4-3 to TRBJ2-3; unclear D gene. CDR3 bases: TGCGCCAGCAGCCAAGATGGACGAGCAGATACGCAGTATTTT. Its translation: CASSQDGRADTQYF.